The subject of this entry is one T cell receptor (beta chain). Germline V lookup: CDR1 SGHVS, CDR2 FQNEAQ. Trimming removed 0 bases at V and 4 bases at J, with 13 bases between. The length of the CDR3 is 16 residues. Repertoires were generated with immunoSEQ multiplex PCR, while TCRdb's copy carries only in-frame clones and drops some. The sample yields fewer than 350,000 clones, about 92% seen once. This specimen comes from a study of blood T cell repertoires in COVID-19. This TCR derives from a woman aged 55-69 years with COVID-19, enrolled during active disease. This chain links TRBV7-8 with TRBJ1-5; D uncertain. The sample taken for sequencing was peripheral blood. CDR3 nucleotides: TGTGCCAGCAGCTTAGCAGAGGTGGGGAGGAATCAGCCCCAGCATTTT. Its protein product is CASSLAEVGRNQPQHF.